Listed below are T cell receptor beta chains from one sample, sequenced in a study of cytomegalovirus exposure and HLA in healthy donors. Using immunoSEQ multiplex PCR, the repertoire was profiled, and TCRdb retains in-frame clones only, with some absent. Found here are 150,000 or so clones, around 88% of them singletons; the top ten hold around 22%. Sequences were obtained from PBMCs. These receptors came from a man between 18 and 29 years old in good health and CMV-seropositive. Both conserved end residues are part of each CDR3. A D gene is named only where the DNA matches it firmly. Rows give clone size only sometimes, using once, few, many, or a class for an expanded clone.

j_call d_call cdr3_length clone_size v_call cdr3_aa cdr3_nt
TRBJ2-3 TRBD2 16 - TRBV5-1 CASSQQAGGLTDTQYF TGCGCCAGCAGCCAGCAAGCGGGGGGGCTCACAGATACGCAGTATTTT
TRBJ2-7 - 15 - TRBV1 CTSSRLPGGAYEQYF TGCACCAGCAGCCGTCTCCCGGGGGGGGCCTACGAGCAGTACTTC
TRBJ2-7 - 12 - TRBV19 CASSPDSFEQYF TGTGCCAGTAGTCCGGACAGCTTCGAGCAGTACTTC
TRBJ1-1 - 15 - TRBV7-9 CASTLGDIQNTEAFF TGTGCCAGCACCTTGGGGGACATCCAGAACACTGAAGCTTTCTTT
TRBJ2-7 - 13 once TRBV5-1 CASSSLTNYEQYF TGCGCCAGCAGCTCCCTCACAAACTACGAGCAGTACTTC
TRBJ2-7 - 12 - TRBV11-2 CASSSSSYEQYF TGTGCCAGCAGCTCGAGCTCCTACGAGCAGTACTTC
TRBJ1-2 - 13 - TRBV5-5 CASRTGVEYGYTF TGTGCCAGCAGGACGGGGGTAGAGTATGGCTACACCTTC
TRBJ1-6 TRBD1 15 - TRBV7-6 CASSSHRGGNSPLHF TGTGCCAGCAGCTCTCACAGGGGAGGTAATTCACCCCTCCACTTT
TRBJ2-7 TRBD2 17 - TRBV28 CASSSPLVAGSSYEQYF TGTGCCAGCAGTTCCCCGTTGGTAGCGGGGTCCTCCTACGAGCAGTACTTC
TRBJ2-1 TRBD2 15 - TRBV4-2 CATSGLAESYNEQFF TGTGCCACCTCGGGACTAGCGGAATCCTACAATGAGCAGTTCTTC
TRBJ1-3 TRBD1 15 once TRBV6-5 CASSSTGGSGNTIYF TGTGCCAGCAGTTCCACAGGGGGATCTGGAAACACCATATATTTT
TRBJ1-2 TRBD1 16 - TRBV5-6 CASSPSPGTGPYGYTF TGTGCCAGCAGCCCAAGTCCCGGGACAGGGCCTTATGGCTACACCTTC
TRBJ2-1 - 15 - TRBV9 CASSVEPSSYNEQFF TGTGCCAGCAGCGTAGAGCCTTCCTCCTACAATGAGCAGTTCTTC
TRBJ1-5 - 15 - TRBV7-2 CASSPVADSNQPQHF TGTGCCAGCAGCCCAGTGGCAGATAGCAATCAGCCCCAGCATTTT
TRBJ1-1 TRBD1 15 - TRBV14 CASSKGQGLNTEAFF TGTGCCAGCAGCAAGGGACAGGGGTTGAACACTGAAGCTTTCTTT
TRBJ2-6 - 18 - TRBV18 CASSPQGPRNSGANVLTF TGTGCCAGCTCACCTCAGGGGCCCAGAAACTCTGGGGCCAACGTCCTGACTTTC
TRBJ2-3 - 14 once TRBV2 CASNKRTGTDTQYF TGTGCCAGCAATAAGCGAACTGGCACAGATACGCAGTATTTT
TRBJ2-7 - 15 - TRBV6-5 CASSYGRTATYEQYF TGTGCCAGCAGTTACGGTCGGACAGCCACCTACGAGCAGTACTTC
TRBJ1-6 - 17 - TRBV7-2 CASSPWEGSSYNSPLHF TGTGCCAGCAGCCCCTGGGAGGGGAGCTCCTATAATTCACCCCTCCACTTT
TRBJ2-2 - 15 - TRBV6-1 CGGSAGLANTGELFF TGTGGAGGGTCTGCGGGTCTCGCGAACACCGGGGAGCTGTTTTTT
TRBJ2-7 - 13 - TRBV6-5 CASSSRVRDEQYF TGTGCCAGCAGTTCCAGGGTCAGGGACGAGCAGTACTTC
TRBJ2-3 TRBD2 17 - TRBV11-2 CASSGTSGGSGTDTQYF TGTGCCAGCAGCGGGACTAGCGGGGGGTCAGGCACAGATACGCAGTATTTT
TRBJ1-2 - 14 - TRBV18 CASSPTGLNMRYTF TGTGCCAGCTCACCAACAGGATTAAATATGCGCTACACCTTC
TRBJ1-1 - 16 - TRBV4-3 CASSQDPTARNTEAFF TGCGCCAGCAGCCAAGATCCGACAGCCAGGAACACTGAAGCTTTCTTT
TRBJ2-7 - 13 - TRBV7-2 CASSGILSYEQYF TGTGCCAGCTCAGGGATTCTCTCCTACGAGCAGTACTTC
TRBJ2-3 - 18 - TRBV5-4 CASSPALGKLGGTDTQYF TGTGCCAGCAGCCCAGCGCTGGGCAAGTTAGGGGGCACAGATACGCAGTATTTT
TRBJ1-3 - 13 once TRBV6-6 CGASYSSGNTIYF TGTGGGGCTTCTTATTCTTCTGGAAACACCATATATTTT
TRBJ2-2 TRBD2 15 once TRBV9 CASSVRGEGTGELFF TGTGCCAGCAGCGTTAGAGGGGAGGGCACCGGGGAGCTGTTTTTT
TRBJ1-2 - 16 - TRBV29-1 CSVERARGQSNYGYTF TGCAGCGTTGAAAGGGCAAGGGGACAATCTAACTATGGCTACACCTTC
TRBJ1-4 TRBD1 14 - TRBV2 CATKTGTGNEKLFF TGTGCCACAAAGACGGGGACAGGAAATGAAAAACTGTTTTTT